These 31 T cell receptor beta chains originate from one sample sequenced in a study of identical twins. TCRdb passed the 5' RACE reads through MiXCR, listing each CDR3 protein once. Here the sample spans a few hundred thousand distinct CDR3 sequences, 9% to 10% being singletons. These data also formed part of another study, on yellow fever vaccine responses in identical twins.

Material: PBMCs. These TCRs come from a woman in her late teens or twenties in good health.

The chain carries TRBV15 and TRBJ2-5, with D tentatively TRBD2 (6 bases). V was pared by 5 bases and J by 5 bases, with 12 bases between. Germline V gene sequence: CDR1 LNHNV, CDR2 YYDKDF (reference sequence). The CDR3 spans 13 residues. This chain's CDR3 is CATSGPGDETQYF. CDR3 DNA sequence: TGTGCCACCAGCGGTCCGGGGGATGAGACCCAGTACTTC.

This chain connects TRBV7-3 to TRBJ2-5; TRBD2 aligns across 8 bases. The J segment lost 5 bases and the V segment lost 2 bases, leaving 16 bases of the junction unmatched. Looked up from germline, CDR1 is SGHTA and CDR2 is FQGTGA. The CDR3 runs to 18 residues. Written as DNA, the CDR3 is TGTGCCAGCAGCTTAGAGGGCCTCGGGCTAGCGGGCGACGAGACCCAGTACTTC. Its translation: CASSLEGLGLAGDETQYF.

This clonotype occurred many times. V gene TRBV15 combines with J gene TRBJ2-5; 8 nucleotides line up with TRBD1. V shed 5 bases and J 4 bases; nucleotides not matched to a gene: 6. The germline CDR1 and CDR2 sequences are LNHNV and YYDKDF (reference sequence). The CDR3 runs to 14 residues. Here the CDR3 DNA reads TGTGCCACCAGCCTGGACAGGGCGGGAGAGACCCAGTACTTC. Translating it yields CATSLDRAGETQYF.

This clonotype was found a few times. V is TRBV20-1 and J is TRBJ2-7; no definite D call. The CDR3 length is 13 residues. Germline CDR1 is DFQATT and CDR2 is SNEGSKA (reference sequence). V was trimmed by 3 bases and J by 7 bases, leaving 16 bases between them. The CDR3 region is CSASRQVPLEQYF. CDR3 DNA sequence: TGCAGTGCTAGTAGGCAGGTACCCTTAGAGCAGTACTTC.

J is TRBJ2-3 and V is TRBV5-1; 10 bases are shared with TRBD2. Germline lookup yields CDR1 SGHRS and CDR2 YFSETQ. J lost 3 bases, V lost 4 bases, and 14 bases had no gene match. This CDR3 spans 18 amino acids. The CDR3 sequence: CASSPRGASGGTTDTQYF. The CDR3 region has the DNA TGCGCCAGCAGCCCTCGCGGGGCTAGCGGGGGTACGACAGATACGCAGTATTTT.

This clonotype appeared a few times. The gene calls are TRBV29-1 and TRBJ2-7; unclear D gene. CDR3 size: 12 residues. Trimming took 7 bases from V and 5 from J, leaving 15 bases between them. CDR1 is SQVTM and CDR2 is ANQGSEA in the germline V gene. CDR3 nucleotides: TGCAGCGCACACTGGGATTCGAACGAGCAGTACTTC. It translates to CSAHWDSNEQYF.

This clonotype was detected many times. This chain links TRBV7-9 with TRBJ2-7, with a weak D call TRBD2 (6 bases). CDR1 and CDR2 (germline): SEHNR, FQNEAQ (reference sequence). The CDR3 runs to 14 residues. Trimming pared 2 bases from V and 5 bases from J, leaving 13 bases between. Written as DNA, the CDR3 is TGTGCCAGCAGCTTAAGCTCACTAGCCCACGAGCAGTACTTC. Translated: CASSLSSLAHEQYF.

This clonotype was counted ten times or more. This chain connects TRBV5-1 to TRBJ1-1; no firm D call. Trimming removed 4 bases at V and 0 bases at J, with 13 bases between. The CDR3 totals 15 residues. Germline V lookup: CDR1 SGHRS, CDR2 YFSETQ. CDR3 residues: CASSAIVGMNTEAFF. As DNA, the CDR3 is TGCGCCAGCAGCGCTATAGTGGGCATGAACACTGAAGCTTTCTTT.

The table lists this clonotype with many counts. The chain combines TRBV6-1 with TRBJ2-3; 7 bases fit TRBD1. The CDR3 runs to 15 residues. Germline CDR1 MNHNS, CDR2 SASEGT. Trimming cost V 6 bases and J 4 bases; bases outside gene matches: 10. CDR3 in amino acids: CASRARDRGADTQYF. The DNA for the CDR3 is TGTGCCAGCAGAGCCAGGGACAGAGGCGCAGATACGCAGTATTTT.

CDR3 sequence: CASSSRQGDTQYF. CDR3 nucleotide sequence: TGTGCCAGCAGCTCACGTCAGGGGGATACGCAGTATTTT. V and J are TRBV7-9 and TRBJ2-3, with TRBD1 as a possible D gene (6 bases). Per the germline V gene, CDR1 is SEHNR and CDR2 is FQNEAQ (reference sequence). Between the trimmed V and J ends, which lost 4 bases and 6 bases, there was a span of 11 bases. CDR3 length: 13 amino acids. The complete variable domain, with remaining parts taken from reference TRBV7-9 and TRBJ2-3, reads DTGVSQNPRHKITKRGQNVTFRCDPISEHNRLYWYRQTLGQGPEFLTYFQNEAQLEKSRLLSDRFSAERPKGSFSTLEIQRTEQGDSAMYLCASSSRQGDTQYFGPGTRLTVL.

This clonotype appeared many times. The chain is built from TRBV5-1 and TRBJ1-2; D gene ambiguous. V was pared by 4 bases and J by 3 bases, with 10 bases between. Germline CDR1 is SGHRS and CDR2 is YFSETQ. The CDR3 is made up of 13 amino acids. CDR3 coding DNA: TGCGCCAGCAGCCCCGTGGGAGACTATGGCTACACCTTC. Its translation: CASSPVGDYGYTF.

The chain has TRBV12-3 or TRBV12-4 and TRBJ2-6, with D possibly being TRBD2 (5 bases). The ends were cut back, 3 bases at V and 0 bases at J, with 21 bases in the middle. This CDR3 is 20 amino acids long. CDR3 sequence: CASSFRGVGDSLSGANVLTF. The CDR3 nucleotides read TGTGCCAGCAGTTTCCGGGGTGTTGGGGATTCCCTCTCTGGGGCCAACGTCCTGACTTTC.

The chain has TRBV28 and TRBJ2-7, with 8 nucleotides matching TRBD1. Germline CDR1 is MDHEN and CDR2 is SYDVKM. V trimming: 6 bases; J trimming: 7 bases; junction bases outside the gene matches: 5. The CDR3 contains 12 residues. CDR3 residues: CASSRTGREQYF. CDR3 in DNA: TGTGCCAGCAGCAGGACAGGGCGGGAGCAGTACTTC.

This clonotype was observed many times. V is TRBV5-1 and J is TRBJ2-5; TRBD2 matches at 10 bases. This CDR3 contains 16 residues. CDR1 SGHRS and CDR2 YFSETQ come from the germline V gene. Trimming removed 3 bases from V and 4 bases from J; junction bases left unmatched: 9. DNA of the CDR3: TGCGCCAGCAGCTCATCTAGCGGGGGCATCGTAGAGACCCAGTACTTC. Encoded protein: CASSSSSGGIVETQYF.

The genes are TRBV27 and TRBJ1-6; no firm D call. Germline CDR1 is MNHEY and CDR2 is SMNVEV (reference sequence). The CDR3 extends over 16 amino acids. V was trimmed by 6 bases and J by 7 bases, leaving 19 bases between them. Here the CDR3 reads CASRPSAAKGNSPLHF. The CDR3 nucleotides read TGTGCCAGCAGACCTTCGGCCGCCAAGGGAAATTCACCCCTCCACTTT.

This chain uses TRBV28 with TRBJ2-5; D possibly matches TRBD1 or TRBD2 (5 bases each). The germline CDR1 and CDR2 sequences are MDHEN and SYDVKM. V was shortened by 7 bases and J by 1 base, with 16 bases between the two germline ends. The CDR3 extends over 15 amino acids. For the CDR3, the DNA is TGTGCCAGCACTAATAGCCGGGACGCCCAAGAGACCCAGTACTTC. Translated, it gives CASTNSRDAQETQYF.

This clonotype was counted only a few times. The chain recombines TRBV28 with TRBJ1-2, with 11 bases aligning to TRBD1. The germline CDR1 and CDR2 sequences are MDHEN and SYDVKM. CDR3 length: 16 residues. The V segment lost 6 bases and the J segment 0 bases; nucleotides outside the gene matches: 6. CDR3 sequence (DNA): TGTGCCAGCAGCCCGGGACAGGGGGTAGCTAACTATGGCTACACCTTC. Encoded protein: CASSPGQGVANYGYTF.

This chain connects TRBV6-2 or TRBV6-3 to TRBJ2-2; D might be TRBD2 (5 bases). Germline V gene lookup returns CDR1 MNHEY and CDR2 SVGEGT. The CDR3 extends over 18 amino acids. Trimming removed 2 bases from V and 1 base from J, with 17 bases in between. CDR3: CASSYDYKLAGNTGELFF. For the CDR3, the DNA is TGTGCCAGCAGTTACGACTACAAGTTGGCAGGGAACACCGGGGAGCTGTTTTTT.

This clonotype has at least ten counts. The J gene is TRBJ2-2, the V gene TRBV5-1; 9 bases align to TRBD1. V trimming: 2 bases; J trimming: 7 bases; junction bases outside the gene matches: 6. The CDR3 has 15 residues. Germline loops: CDR1 SGHRS, CDR2 YFSETQ. CDR3 residues: CASSLQGATGGELFF. The CDR3 DNA reads as TGCGCCAGCAGCTTACAGGGGGCGACGGGCGGGGAGCTGTTTTTT.

This clonotype was seen once. At one boundary the junction diverges from the germline segment, which might be a read error. V and J are TRBV4-1 and TRBJ2-3; 8 bases fit TRBD1. This CDR3 has 16 residues. CDR1 is MGHRA, CDR2 YSYEKL, per germline. The CDR3 region has the DNA TGTGCCAGCAGCCCTGGGACAGGCGTCAGCACAGATACGCAGTATTTT. Residues: CASSPGTGVSTDTQYF.

The V and J genes are TRBV27 and TRBJ2-3, with 8 bases lining up with TRBD2. Germline CDR1 reads MNHEY; CDR2 reads SMNVEV (reference sequence). Trimming took 11 bases from V and 3 from J; bases not matched to a gene: 10. CDR3 length equals 14 residues. CDR3 sequence (DNA): TGTGCCGGCCACCGGGGGGGTGTTACAGATACGCAGTATTTT. Translating gives CAGHRGGVTDTQYF.

The rearrangement links TRBV29-1 to TRBJ2-7, with TRBD1 as a possible D gene (6 bases). Looked up from germline, CDR1 is SQVTM and CDR2 is ANQGSEA. V was shortened by 6 bases and J by 4 bases, with 13 bases between the two germline ends. This CDR3 region has 12 residues. CDR3 residues: CSVGNREYEQYF. The CDR3 nucleotides are TGCAGCGTCGGCAACAGGGAGTACGAGCAGTACTTC.

The rearrangement uses TRBV21-1 and TRBJ1-5; the D segment call TRBD1 is taken from the table without a DNA check. TRBV21-1 is a pseudogene. This CDR3 spans 13 amino acids. CDR3 sequence: CASSPRVGLTQHF. CDR3 nucleotides: TGTGCCAGCAGCCCCAGGGTCGGTCTGACCCAGCATTTT.

This clonotype was seen repeatedly, ten times or more. The J gene is TRBJ2-1, the V gene TRBV12-3 or TRBV12-4, with a possible D match to TRBD1 (7 bases). V shed 7 bases and J shed 0 bases, with 13 bases lying between them. CDR3 length: 15 amino acids. The CDR3 reads CASTRGRSSYNEQFF. The CDR3 DNA follows: TGTGCCAGCACCAGGGGGAGGAGCTCCTACAATGAGCAGTTCTTC.

This clonotype appeared many times. The rearrangement uses TRBV12-3 or TRBV12-4 and TRBJ2-7; TRBD1 or TRBD2 may be the D gene (5 bases each). This CDR3 region has 15 residues. Trimming took off 8 bases at V and 3 bases at J, with 20 bases between the two ends. CDR3 coding DNA: TGTGCCAGCCTGCGGGCGGGCTTGAGGGGCTACGAGCAGTACTTC. It encodes CASLRAGLRGYEQYF.

This clonotype was found many times. The rearrangement joins TRBV20-1 to TRBJ2-7; D is possibly TRBD2 (5 bases). The CDR3 contains 11 residues. The germline CDR1 and CDR2 sequences are DFQATT and SNEGSKA (reference sequence). V was clipped by 7 bases and J by 5 bases, with 12 bases between them. DNA of the CDR3: TGCAGTGGAGCACGGGGTGACGAGCAGTACTTC. It yields the protein CSGARGDEQYF.

This clonotype showed up many times. This rearrangement joins TRBV20-1 to TRBJ1-3; unclear D gene. The CDR3 has 11 amino acids. Trimming shortened V by 2 bases and J by 2 bases, and 1 base separated the two germline ends. CDR1 and CDR2 from the germline V gene are DFQATT and SNEGSKA (reference sequence). The CDR3 DNA follows: TGCAGTGCTAGAACTGGAAACACCATATATTTT. It translates to CSARTGNTIYF.

The V gene is TRBV11-2, the J gene TRBJ2-6; the match to TRBD1 covers 7 bases. Trimming removed 6 bases from V and 3 bases from J; junction bases left unmatched: 14. The germline gives CDR1 SGHAT, CDR2 FQNNGV. This CDR3 has 18 amino acids. CDR3 loop: CASSRQGLGDSGANVLTF. The CDR3 coding sequence is TGTGCCAGCAGTCGTCAGGGGCTTGGGGACAGTGGGGCCAACGTCCTGACTTTC.

In its sample, this clonotype was seen many times. The chain links TRBV9 to TRBJ2-3; no reliable D call. V dropped 2 bases and J dropped 0 bases, with 4 bases sitting between them. Germline loops: CDR1 SGDLS, CDR2 YYNGEE. The CDR3 is made up of 13 amino acids. CDR3 nucleotide sequence: TGTGCCAGCAGCGTCGCTAGCACAGATACGCAGTATTTT. This encodes CASSVASTDTQYF. The complete variable domain, with remaining parts taken from reference TRBV9 and TRBJ2-3, reads DSGVTQTPKHLITATGQRVTLRCSPRSGDLSVYWYQQSLDQGLQFLIQYYNGEERAKGNILERFSAQQFPDLHSELNLSSLELGDSALYFCASSVASTDTQYFGPGTRLTVL.

There are many counts of this clonotype. The V and J genes are TRBV7-9 and TRBJ2-7; no clear D gene. V was trimmed by 4 bases and J by 7 bases, leaving 8 bases between them. CDR1 is SEHNR, CDR2 FQNEAQ, per germline (reference sequence). CDR3 length: 11 residues. In nucleotides, the CDR3 is TGTGCCAGCAGCTCCAATGATGAGCAGTACTTC. Translation: CASSSNDEQYF.

This clonotype was counted between two and nine times. The rearrangement uses TRBV5-1 and TRBJ2-7, with TRBD1 identical over 9 bases. This CDR3 region has 13 residues. Germline V lookup: CDR1 SGHRS, CDR2 YFSETQ. The V and J ends lost 4 bases and 6 bases, in that order; junction bases with no gene match: 5. The CDR3 protein is CASSGTGGREQYF. The CDR3 coding sequence is TGCGCCAGCAGCGGAACAGGGGGCCGCGAGCAGTACTTC.